This T cell receptor beta chain was recorded in a study of blood T cells in healthy people across ages. Findings and limits, study-wide: Among long-lived donors, naive CD4+ cells were more numerous and diversity higher than in aged donors. Age showed a roughly linear inverse relationship with TCR beta diversity per million T cells.

To note about this clonotype: Its antigen is not known.

A second PCR of 7 to 11 cycles used a sample-barcoded 5' primer and a J-beta primer mix. The template-switch adaptor was a 5' adaptor with 12 random nucleotides. It tagged each cDNA molecule. TCRdb used MiXCR to reprocess the 5' RACE reads, holding one entry per CDR3 protein. The sample contains approximately 850,000 distinct CDR3 sequences, around 42% of which appear only once. The CDR3 sequence is 15 residues long. Trimming removed 4 bases at V and 7 bases at J, with 17 bases between. CDR1 is SGHVS, CDR2 FQNEAQ, per germline. Isolated PBMCs totaled at least 7 million in each sample. Sample: blood. The TCR comes from a man in his sixties in good health. The chain is built from TRBV7-8 and TRBJ2-1, with D possibly matching TRBD2 (5 bases). The chain's CDR3 is CASSSSDRLRNEQFF. The CDR3 bases are TGTGCCAGCAGCTCCTCGGATCGACTACGTAATGAGCAGTTCTTC. The complete variable domain, with remaining parts taken from reference TRBV7-8 and TRBJ2-1, reads GAGVSQSPRYKVAKRGQDVALRCDPISGHVSLFWYQQALGQGPEFLTYFQNEAQLDKSGLPSDRFFAERPEGSVSTLKIQRTQQEDSAVYLCASSSSDRLRNEQFFGPGTRLTVL.